Shown below are 27 T cell receptor beta chains from a single sample sequenced in a study of T cell responses to AZD1222 COVID-19 vaccine. Clones were sequenced by immunoSEQ multiplex PCR, and TCRdb holds only the in-frame ones, with some missing. The sample shows 100,000 to 110,000 clones, about 86% of them seen only once. This specimen consisted of peripheral blood, obtained on day 0 of AZD1222 vaccination. The receptors derive from an adult in good health.

The genes are TRBV9 and TRBJ2-2, with 7 bases that match TRBD1. V lost 0 bases to trimming and J lost 8 bases; unmatched junction nucleotides: 10. Germline values: CDR1 SGDLS, CDR2 YYNGEE. The CDR3 runs to 16 residues. The CDR3 loop is CASSVVVRGQGGELFF. The CDR3, as DNA: TGTGCCAGCAGCGTAGTCGTGAGGGGGCAGGGAGGGGAGCTGTTTTTT.

The rearrangement joins TRBV29-1 to TRBJ1-1; TRBD1 matches at 9 bases. The germline V gene encodes CDR1 SQVTM and CDR2 ANQGSEA. The CDR3 loop spans 15 amino acids. V lost 4 bases and J lost 4; bases outside the gene matches: 10. Here the CDR3 DNA reads TGCAGCGTTGCCACAGGGGGCGTGGTAGGCACTGAAGCTTTCTTT. Protein sequence: CSVATGGVVGTEAFF.

Here the CDR3 DNA reads TGTGCCAGCAGGTTACAGGAGAACACTGAAGCTTTCTTT. Translated, it gives CASRLQENTEAFF. The V gene is TRBV5-6, the J gene TRBJ1-1, with a possible D match to TRBD1 (5 bases). V was cut by 5 bases and J by 1 base, with 9 bases left in between. The CDR3 sequence is 13 residues long. In germline, CDR1 is SGHDT, CDR2 YYEEEE.

The chain joins TRBV5-1 to TRBJ2-1, with TRBD2 as a possible D gene (6 bases). Germline loops: CDR1 SGHRS, CDR2 YFSETQ. This CDR3 has 16 residues. Trimming stripped 3 bases from V and 0 bases from J, with 13 bases between. The chain's CDR3 is CASSSGGVSSYNEQFF. CDR3 nucleotide sequence: TGCGCCAGCAGCTCGGGCGGGGTGAGCTCCTACAATGAGCAGTTCTTC.

The chain links TRBV19 to TRBJ2-2, with D possibly TRBD1 on 5 matching bases. The V end was cut by 4 bases, the J end by 1 base, with 7 bases between. Germline V lookup: CDR1 LNHDA, CDR2 SQIVND (reference sequence). The CDR3 is 14 residues long. In DNA, the CDR3 is TGTGCCAGTAGTACGCAGGGGAACACCGGGGAGCTGTTTTTT. As protein: CASSTQGNTGELFF.

The chain combines TRBV4-2 with TRBJ2-3; 9 bases agree with TRBD2. The CDR3 is made up of 15 amino acids. Germline lookup yields CDR1 LGHNA and CDR2 YNFKEQ. The junction had 4 bases not matched to a gene; V was cut back by 4 bases and J by 2 bases. This CDR3 reads CASSRTSGLTDTQYF. CDR3 DNA sequence: TGTGCCAGCAGCCGCACTAGCGGGCTCACAGATACGCAGTATTTT.

This rearrangement joins TRBV7-2 to TRBJ1-1; D perhaps matches TRBD1 (6 bases). The CDR3 has 17 residues. Per the germline V gene, CDR1 is SGHTA and CDR2 is FQGNSA. The V and J ends lost 1 base and 0 bases respectively, with 15 bases between them. The CDR3 DNA reads as TGTGCCAGCAGCTTAGGGGTTGGGGGGCTGGTGAACACTGAAGCTTTCTTT. Its translation is CASSLGVGGLVNTEAFF.

The chain couples TRBV6-6 to TRBJ1-3; TRBD1 matches at 8 bases. Per germline, CDR1 MNHNY and CDR2 SVGAGI (reference sequence). The J segment lost 0 bases and the V segment lost 7 bases, leaving 5 bases of the junction unmatched. The CDR3 sequence is 15 residues long. The CDR3 sequence: CASIPDRVSGNTIYF. CDR3 DNA sequence: TGTGCCAGCATACCGGACAGGGTCTCTGGAAACACCATATATTTT.

This clone was picked up one time. J is TRBJ1-3 and V is TRBV7-8; D is possibly TRBD1 (6 bases). This CDR3 region has 15 residues. Germline V gene sequence: CDR1 SGHVS, CDR2 FQNEAQ. V shed 4 bases and J shed 0 bases, with 10 bases lying between them. The CDR3 DNA reads as TGTGCCAGCAGCTACGGACAGATCTCTGGAAACACCATATATTTT. The encoded protein is CASSYGQISGNTIYF.

The chain has TRBV30 and TRBJ2-3; 8 positions match TRBD1. Unmatched junction bases numbered 8, after V lost 3 bases and J lost 6 bases. This CDR3 spans 14 amino acids. The germline CDR1 and CDR2 sequences are GTSNPN and SVGIG (reference sequence). CDR3 in amino acids: CAWSFGQGGDTQYF. The CDR3, as DNA: TGTGCCTGGAGCTTCGGACAGGGTGGGGATACGCAGTATTTT. The full variable domain, with the rest looked up from reference TRBV30 and TRBJ2-3, is SQTIHQWPATLVQPVGSPLSLECTVEGTSNPNLYWYRQAAGRGLQLLFYSVGIGQISSEVPQNLSASRPQDRQFILSSKKLLLSDSGFYLCAWSFGQGGDTQYFGPGTRLTVL.

The chain uses TRBV10-3 and TRBJ1-2, with 8 nucleotides matching TRBD1. Looked up from germline, CDR1 is ENHRY and CDR2 is SYGVKD. The CDR3 totals 13 residues. The V and J ends lost 3 bases and 4 bases, in that order; junction bases with no gene match: 1. The CDR3 loop is CAISEGQGYGYTF. In nucleotides, the CDR3 is TGTGCCATCAGTGAAGGACAGGGCTATGGCTACACCTTC.

The chain combines TRBV6-4 with TRBJ1-3; 9 bases are a match to TRBD1. This CDR3 region has 20 residues. Germline-derived CDR1 and CDR2 are MRHNA and SNTAGT. The V gene end was trimmed by 5 bases and the J gene end by 0 bases; junction bases not matched to a gene: 17. The DNA of the CDR3 is TGTGCCAGCAGTTCTCCGGGACAGGGTCTGCGGACCAGCTCTGGAAACACCATATATTTT. Translation: CASSSPGQGLRTSSGNTIYF.

A single count supports this clone. The chain joins TRBV9 to TRBJ1-5, with D uncertain. Between the trimmed V and J ends, which lost 0 bases and 7 bases, there was a span of 14 bases. The V gene's germline CDR1 is SGDLS and CDR2 YYNGEE. The CDR3 totals 15 residues. The CDR3 bases are TGTGCCAGCAGCGTAGCTGCGTGGGGAAGACAGCCCCAGCATTTT. This encodes CASSVAAWGRQPQHF.

This clone was seen more than once but under ten times. V and J are TRBV7-2 and TRBJ2-7; 9 bases are a match to TRBD1. Germline V gene lookup returns CDR1 SGHTA and CDR2 FQGNSA. V lost 1 base and J lost 0; bases outside the gene matches: 4. This CDR3 spans 16 amino acids. CDR3 residues: CASSLDGTGSSYEQYF. CDR3 DNA: TGTGCCAGCAGCTTAGACGGGACAGGGAGCTCCTACGAGCAGTACTTC.

This sequence joins TRBV12-5 and TRBJ2-3; 7 nucleotides align to TRBD2. The length of the CDR3 is 13 residues. The germline CDR1 and CDR2 sequences are LGHNT and FRNRAP. V lost 6 bases, J lost 3 bases, and 3 bases stayed unmatched. The CDR3, as DNA: TGTGCTAGTGGCCCGGGGGGAACAGATACGCAGTATTTT. Protein sequence: CASGPGGTDTQYF.

This clone came up once. The V and J genes are TRBV14 and TRBJ1-6; no firm D call. Germline CDR1 reads SGHDN; CDR2 reads FVKESK. V was pared by 0 bases and J by 9 bases, with 6 bases between. This CDR3 contains 13 residues. CDR3 bases: TGTGCCAGCAGCCAAGAGGGGTTTTCACCCCTCCACTTT. Translating gives CASSQEGFSPLHF.

This clone came up a few times. The V call is TRBV30, the J call TRBJ1-1, with D uncertain. The CDR3 sequence is 12 residues long. The germline V gene encodes CDR1 GTSNPN and CDR2 SVGIG (reference sequence). The V gene lost 1 base and the J gene lost 6 bases, with 9 bases spanning the gap. The CDR3 nucleotides read TGTGCCTGGAGTGCCGTCCTGTCTGAAGCTTTCTTT. Protein: CAWSAVLSEAFF. Full variable domain (missing parts from reference TRBV30 and TRBJ1-1): SQTIHQWPATLVQPVGSPLSLECTVEGTSNPNLYWYRQAAGRGLQLLFYSVGIGQISSEVPQNLSASRPQDRQFILSSKKLLLSDSGFYLCAWSAVLSEAFFGQGTRLTVV.

In this sample, this clone turned up many times. CDR3 amino acids: CASSRGQSLNYEQYF. Here the CDR3 DNA reads TGTGCCAGCAGTCGGGGACAGTCACTCAACTACGAGCAGTACTTC. The chain is built from TRBV6-5 and TRBJ2-7; the match to TRBD1 covers 7 bases. The CDR3 loop spans 15 amino acids. V trimming: 5 bases; J trimming: 3 bases; junction bases outside the gene matches: 10. The germline CDR1 and CDR2 sequences are MNHEY and SVGAGI.

The chain is built from TRBV19 and TRBJ1-3, with a possible D match to TRBD1 (5 bases). The CDR3 length is 14 residues. The ends were cut back, 7 bases at V and 4 bases at J, with 14 bases in the middle. Per the germline V gene, CDR1 is LNHDA and CDR2 is SQIVND (reference sequence). The chain's CDR3 is CASNAWDPGNTIYF. As DNA, the CDR3 is TGTGCCAGTAACGCATGGGACCCCGGAAACACCATATATTTT.

V is TRBV12-3 or TRBV12-4 and J is TRBJ1-2; possible D gene TRBD1, 6 bases. The CDR3 consists of 13 residues. V dropped 6 bases and J dropped 2 bases, with 10 bases sitting between them. CDR3 residues: CASSYTGNYGYTF. In DNA, the CDR3 is TGTGCCAGCAGCTATACAGGGAACTATGGCTACACCTTC.

This sequence joins TRBV5-1 and TRBJ2-5; D might be TRBD2 (5 bases). Trimming pared 3 bases from V and 1 base from J, leaving 13 bases between. Germline CDR1 SGHRS, CDR2 YFSETQ. The CDR3 sequence is 15 residues long. The CDR3 DNA reads TGCGCCAGCAGCTCCTCGGGAAACCCCCAAGAGACCCAGTACTTC. Translation: CASSSSGNPQETQYF.

The V and J genes are TRBV12-5 and TRBJ1-5, with D possibly TRBD1 on 6 matching bases. Germline CDR1 and CDR2: LGHNT and FRNRAP. This CDR3 is built from 16 residues. The V gene lost 2 bases and the J gene lost 4 bases, with 15 bases spanning the gap. This CDR3 is CASGLTIGQGNQPQHF. CDR3 nucleotide sequence: TGTGCTAGTGGTTTGACGATAGGGCAGGGGAATCAGCCCCAGCATTTT.

The gene calls are TRBV2 and TRBJ1-2; D unclear. V lost 8 bases and J 8 bases, leaving 18 bases between the germline ends. CDR1 and CDR2 from the germline V gene are SNHLY and FYNNEI. This CDR3 has 13 residues. The CDR3 loop reads CASVQYSSVGYTF. In DNA form, the CDR3 reads TGTGCCAGCGTTCAGTATAGTTCGGTGGGCTACACCTTC.

This sequence joins TRBV29-1 and TRBJ2-1; 9 nucleotides line up with TRBD1. Germline assignment: CDR1 SQVTM and CDR2 ANQGSEA. The ends lost 4 bases at V and 5 bases at J; junction bases unmatched: 3. CDR3 size: 13 residues. The DNA for the CDR3 is TGCAGCGTTGCCCGGACAGGGGACAATGAGCAGTTCTTC. The encoded protein is CSVARTGDNEQFF.

This clone was picked up a small number of times. V usage is TRBV7-3 and J usage is TRBJ1-2; perhaps TRBD1 as D (5 bases). The CDR3 extends over 14 amino acids. The V end lost 3 bases, the J end lost 6 bases, and 14 bases lay between the germline ends. Germline CDR1 SGHTA, CDR2 FQGTGA. CDR3 coding DNA: TGTGCCAGCAGCTTTTCAGGGATGGAGGATGGCTACACCTTC. This gives the protein CASSFSGMEDGYTF.

The chain combines TRBV28 with TRBJ2-1, with D possibly TRBD2 on 6 matching bases. The CDR3 consists of 13 residues. Germline CDR1 is MDHEN and CDR2 is SYDVKM. V lost 2 bases to trimming and J lost 9 bases, with 11 bases between them. CDR3 protein: CASSLLGGGEQFF. CDR3 bases: TGTGCCAGCAGTTTACTCGGGGGTGGTGAGCAGTTCTTC.

The chain is built from TRBV7-6 and TRBJ1-3, with D hard to call. V was clipped by 2 bases and J by 4 bases, with 9 bases between them. Germline CDR1 reads SGHVS; CDR2 reads FNYEAQ. This CDR3 is built from 14 residues. In DNA form, the CDR3 reads TGTGCCAGCAGCTTAATCGACGTCGGAAACACCATATATTTT. Protein: CASSLIDVGNTIYF.